What follows are 22 T cell receptor beta chains derived from one specimen sequenced in a study of molecular identifiers for immune sequencing clone quantification. Each CDR3 protein gets one entry after TCRdb re-called the PCR reads with MiXCR. The sample includes 53,000 or so distinct CDR3 sequences, more than 35% of them seen just once. Sequencing was carried out using naive CD8+ T cells from blood, with Jurkat cell RNA spiked in. Stated subset: FACS-sorted CD8+CD4-CCR7+CD45RA+ naive T cells. These receptors came from a human donor in good health. Some libraries in this study had Jurkat cell RNA spiked in.

This clonotype was seen a handful of times. The chain couples TRBV12-3 or TRBV12-4 to TRBJ2-3, with D possibly being TRBD2 (5 bases). CDR3 length: 16 residues. V was shortened by 3 bases and J by 1 base, with 14 bases between the two germline ends. CDR3 DNA: TGTGCCAGCAGTTTTAACCCCAGCGGAGGCACAGATACGCAGTATTTT. It specifies CASSFNPSGGTDTQYF.

This clonotype was counted many times. The chain recombines TRBV6-6 with TRBJ1-1; D possibly corresponds to TRBD1 (5 bases). The germline V and J ends were trimmed by 0 bases and 8 bases, with 13 bases remaining between them. The germline V gene encodes CDR1 MNHNY and CDR2 SVGAGI (reference sequence). This CDR3 spans 14 amino acids. The CDR3: CASSYSIGTREAFF. CDR3 nucleotide sequence: TGTGCCAGCAGTTACTCAATCGGGACTAGAGAAGCTTTCTTT.

The sample holds one count of this clonotype. A much larger clone lies one base from this, so it may be a read error. V gene TRBV28 combines with J gene TRBJ2-5; D ambiguous. CDR1 and CDR2 (germline): MDHEN, SYDVKM. This CDR3 spans 14 amino acids. CDR3 DNA: TGTGCCTGCAGCTCCGTGGTCCTTTCTGAGACCCAGTACTTC. It translates to CACSSVVLSETQYF.

In the case of this clonotype: Germline is not matched at one junction end, which may reflect a read error. The chain recombines TRBV5-1 with TRBJ2-3, with unresolved D. Germline V gene data show CDR1 as SGHRS and CDR2 as YFSETQ. The CDR3 contains 15 residues. The CDR3 region has the DNA TGCGCCAGCAGCTTGGGGGTGTCGGTCACAGATACGCAGAATTTT. Translation gives CASSLGVSVTDTQNF. Together with reference TRBV5-1 and TRBJ2-3, the CDR3 gives the full variable domain: KAGVTQTPRYLIKTRGQQVTLSCSPISGHRSVSWYQQTPGQGLQFLFEYFSETQRNKGNFPGRFSGRQFSNSRSEMNVSTLELGDSALYLCASSLGVSVTDTQNFGPGTRLTVL.

Concerning this clonotype: A much larger clone is a single base away; this may be a read error. V gene TRBV20-1 combines with J gene TRBJ2-7; perhaps TRBD1 as D (6 bases). CDR3 length equals 14 residues. CDR1 is DFQATT, CDR2 SNEGSKA, per germline (reference sequence). The ends were cut back, 7 bases at V and 0 bases at J, with 16 bases in the middle. As DNA, the CDR3 is TGCAGTGATTCGGGACACAAGTGCTCCTACGAGCAGTACTTC. Translating gives CSDSGHKCSYEQYF.

With respect to this clonotype: A much larger clone differs by one base, so this may be a read error. The chain couples TRBV28 to TRBJ2-7, with D perhaps TRBD1 or TRBD2 (5 bases each). CDR3 length equals 15 residues. Germline CDR1 is MDHEN and CDR2 is SYDVKM. The chain's CDR3 is CASSLSMGTALEQSF. For the CDR3, the DNA is TGTGCCAGCAGTTTATCCATGGGGACCGCCTTGGAGCAGTCCTTC.

This rearrangement joins TRBV28 to TRBJ2-7; D not certain. The CDR3 is 14 residues long. With 3 bases removed from V and 0 bases from J, the gap between germline ends came to 9 bases. Per the germline V gene, CDR1 is MDHEN and CDR2 is SYDVKM. CDR3 nucleotide sequence: TGTGCCAGCAGTTTCTCCGACGGCTCCTACGAGCAGTACTTC. Translation gives CASSFSDGSYEQYF. Variable domain in full (rest from reference TRBV28 and TRBJ2-7): DVKVTQSSRYLVKRTGEKVFLECVQDMDHENMFWYRQDPGLGLRLIYFSYDVKMKEKGDIPEGYSVSREKKERFSLILESASTNQTSMYLCASSFSDGSYEQYFGPGTRLTVT.

Remarks on this clonotype: A much larger clone lies one base from this, so it may be a read error. The rearrangement uses TRBV7-8 and TRBJ2-5; tentatively, D is TRBD1 or TRBD2 (6 bases each). V lost 5 bases and J 7 bases, leaving 17 bases between the germline ends. The CDR3 spans 14 residues. Germline values: CDR1 SGHVS, CDR2 FQNEAQ. The CDR3 sequence: CASSLGGHGGTQYF. The DNA for the CDR3 is TGTGCCAGCAGCCTCGGGGGACATGGCGGGACCCAGTACTTC.

This clonotype occurred a few times. The chain is built from TRBV7-9 and TRBJ1-2, with 7 bases aligning to TRBD1. The V gene end was trimmed by 3 bases and the J gene end by 1 base; junction bases not matched to a gene: 11. The CDR3 spans 17 residues. Germline assignment: CDR1 SEHNR and CDR2 FQNEAQ (reference sequence). For the CDR3, the DNA is TGTGCCAGCAGCTTTCGTCTTGGACAGGCTCTTAACTATGGCTACACCTTC. It translates to CASSFRLGQALNYGYTF.

Ten or more counts support this clonotype. V usage is TRBV6-5 and J usage is TRBJ1-2; D might be TRBD1 (5 bases). The CDR3 has 13 residues. CDR1 MNHEY and CDR2 SVGAGI come from the germline V gene. Trimming left V 7 bases short and J 5 bases short, with 14 bases between. The CDR3 is CASKYRGGYGYTF. In DNA, the CDR3 is TGTGCCAGCAAATATAGGGGCGGTTATGGCTACACCTTC.

V usage is TRBV12-3 or TRBV12-4 and J usage is TRBJ1-1; D is ambiguous. The V end lost 3 bases, the J end lost 1 base, and 6 bases lay between the germline ends. This CDR3 is built from 13 residues. The CDR3 reads CASSFIRNTEAFF. DNA of the CDR3: TGTGCCAGCAGTTTTATACGGAACACTGAAGCTTTCTTT.

This clonotype occurred many times. V and J are TRBV27 and TRBJ2-4, with D perhaps TRBD2 (5 bases). The CDR3 runs to 16 residues. Trimming left V 3 bases short and J 2 bases short, with 14 bases between. CDR1 is MNHEY, CDR2 SMNVEV, per germline (reference sequence). For the CDR3, the DNA is TGTGCCAGCAGTTTTTCCGGGGTCTATTCCAAAAACATTCAGTACTTC. This encodes CASSFSGVYSKNIQYF.

This clonotype was detected once. A much bigger clone sits one base away, suggesting this may be a read error. The chain links TRBV27 to TRBJ2-7; D might be TRBD1 (5 bases). The germline V and J ends were trimmed by 3 bases and 5 bases, with 14 bases remaining between them. The CDR3 runs to 14 residues. The germline V gene has CDR1 MNHEY and CDR2 SMNVEV (reference sequence). The CDR3 sequence is CASSLATGPNEQYF. The CDR3 DNA is TGTGCCAGCAGTTTGGCCACAGGCCCCAACGAGCAGTACTTC.

The sample holds many counts of this clonotype. This chain uses TRBV28 with TRBJ2-4; D is ambiguous. CDR3 length: 14 residues. V was clipped by 7 bases and J by 2 bases, with 12 bases between them. Germline CDR1 and CDR2: MDHEN and SYDVKM. CDR3 in amino acids: CASTSTGSKNIQYF. In nucleotides, the CDR3 is TGTGCCAGCACTTCAACCGGGTCCAAAAACATTCAGTACTTC.

Notes on this clonotype: Just one base apart from a much larger clone, this may be a read error. CDR3 sequence (DNA): TGCAGTGCTACCCCGAGGGGGCCCGAAGTCCAGCAGTACTTC. Translation: CSATPRGPEVQQYF. The gene calls are TRBV20-1 and TRBJ2-7, with TRBD1 matching over 7 bases. This CDR3 contains 14 residues. Germline V gene sequence: CDR1 DFQATT, CDR2 SNEGSKA (reference sequence). With 4 bases clipped from V and 8 bases from J, the junction kept 14 bases outside the gene matches.

This clonotype came up a few times. The chain carries TRBV11-2 and TRBJ2-3; 8 bases map to TRBD2. Germline V lookup: CDR1 SGHAT, CDR2 FQNNGV. J lost 5 bases, V lost 1 base, and 8 bases had no gene match. This CDR3 region has 16 residues. For the CDR3, the DNA is TGTGCCAGCAGCTTAGCCCTTAGCGGGAATGGAGATACGCAGTATTTT. Its protein is CASSLALSGNGDTQYF.

Details on this clonotype: The germline gene is not matched at one end of the junction; a read error may be the cause. The chain is built from TRBV6-5 and TRBJ2-7; tentatively, D is TRBD2 (6 bases). Germline V gene sequence: CDR1 MNHEY, CDR2 SVGAGI. CDR3 length equals 12 residues. The CDR3 here is CASSYRTGEQHF. The CDR3 DNA reads TGTGCCAGCAGTTACAGGACGGGGGAGCAGCACTTC.

This clonotype was seen more than once but under ten times. The chain joins TRBV6-2 or TRBV6-3 to TRBJ2-3; 9 bases are shared with TRBD1. CDR1 is MNHEY, CDR2 SVGEGT, per germline. Losses at the gene ends were 5 bases for V and 4 bases for J; bases not matched to a gene: 4. There are 14 residues in the CDR3. CDR3 amino acids: CASSGQGWSDTQYF. The CDR3 DNA follows: TGTGCCAGCAGTGGACAGGGGTGGTCAGATACGCAGTATTTT.

This chain's CDR3 is CASSHQGAGANVLTF. In nucleotides, the CDR3 is TGTGCCAGCAGCCACCAGGGGGCTGGGGCCAACGTCCTGACTTTC. The V and J genes are TRBV7-6 and TRBJ2-6; TRBD1 matches 7 bases. CDR3 size: 15 residues. With V trimmed by 5 bases and J by 2 bases, 3 bases remained unmatched. The germline V gene encodes CDR1 SGHVS and CDR2 FNYEAQ. Looking up the rest from reference TRBV7-6 and TRBJ2-6 gives the full variable domain: GAGVSQSPRYKVTKRGQDVALRCDPISGHVSLYWYRQALGQGPEFLTYFNYEAQQDKSGLPNDRFSAERPEGSISTLTIQRTEQRDSAMYRCASSHQGAGANVLTFGAGSRLTVL.

The chain has TRBV6-2 or TRBV6-3 and TRBJ1-2; the match to TRBD1 covers 8 bases. Trimming at V came to 0 bases and at J to 3 bases, leaving 6 bases not matched to a gene. Per the germline V gene, CDR1 is MNHEY and CDR2 is SVGEGT. This CDR3 contains 16 residues. The CDR3 sequence is CASSYSQGAYDYGYTF. The CDR3 DNA sequence: TGTGCCAGCAGTTACTCCCAGGGGGCATACGACTATGGCTACACCTTC.

This clonotype has ten or more counts. The CDR3 loop reads CASSYIGQETQYF. The CDR3 DNA reads as TGTGCCAGCAGCTATATAGGCCAAGAGACCCAGTACTTC. V usage is TRBV7-6 and J usage is TRBJ2-5, with D hard to call. V lost 4 bases to trimming and J lost 1 base, with 7 bases between them. This CDR3 comprises 13 residues. Germline lookup yields CDR1 SGHVS and CDR2 FNYEAQ.

The J gene is TRBJ2-3, the V gene TRBV6-2 or TRBV6-3, with 8 bases fitting TRBD2. This CDR3 spans 18 amino acids. With 4 bases clipped from V and 2 bases from J, the junction kept 14 bases outside the gene matches. Germline lookup yields CDR1 MNHEY and CDR2 SVGEGT. The CDR3 coding sequence is TGTGCCAGCAGTTTTTTCTCGGGAGGGAGGGGCTCCACAGATACGCAGTATTTT. This encodes CASSFFSGGRGSTDTQYF.